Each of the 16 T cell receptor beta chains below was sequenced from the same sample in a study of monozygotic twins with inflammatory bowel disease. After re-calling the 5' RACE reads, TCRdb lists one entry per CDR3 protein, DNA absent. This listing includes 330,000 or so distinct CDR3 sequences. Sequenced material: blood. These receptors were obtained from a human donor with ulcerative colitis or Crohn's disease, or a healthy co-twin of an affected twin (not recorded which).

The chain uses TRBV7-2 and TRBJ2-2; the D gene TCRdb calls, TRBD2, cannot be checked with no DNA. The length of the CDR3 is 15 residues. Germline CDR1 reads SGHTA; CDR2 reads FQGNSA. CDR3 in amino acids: CASSLEGPGTGELFF.

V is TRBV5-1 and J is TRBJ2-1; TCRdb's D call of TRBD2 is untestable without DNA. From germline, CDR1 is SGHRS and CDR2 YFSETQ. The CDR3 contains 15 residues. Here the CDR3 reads CASNILGPGFGEQFF.

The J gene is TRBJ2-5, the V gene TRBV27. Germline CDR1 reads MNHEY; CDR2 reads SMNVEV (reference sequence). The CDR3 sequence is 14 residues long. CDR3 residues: CASIPRWGSETQYF.

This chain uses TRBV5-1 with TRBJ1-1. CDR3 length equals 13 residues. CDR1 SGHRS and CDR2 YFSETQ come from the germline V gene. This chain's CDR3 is CASSLGYETEAFF.

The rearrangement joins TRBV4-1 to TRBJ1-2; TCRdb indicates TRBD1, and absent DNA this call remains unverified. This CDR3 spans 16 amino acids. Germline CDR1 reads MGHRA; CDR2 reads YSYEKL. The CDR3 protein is CASSQESQIFNYGYTF.

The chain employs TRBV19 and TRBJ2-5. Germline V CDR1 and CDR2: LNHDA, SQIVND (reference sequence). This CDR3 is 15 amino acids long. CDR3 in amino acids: CASSMNRRNQETQYF.

CDR3 amino acids: CASSLGDGYNEQFF. The chain couples TRBV5-1 to TRBJ2-1; TCRdb's D call, TRBD1, is unchecked because there is no DNA. There are 14 residues in the CDR3. Germline-derived CDR1 and CDR2 are SGHRS and YFSETQ.

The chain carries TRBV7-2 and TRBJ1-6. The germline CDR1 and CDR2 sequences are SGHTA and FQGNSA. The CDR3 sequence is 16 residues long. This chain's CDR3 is CASSDHMSSYNSPLHF.

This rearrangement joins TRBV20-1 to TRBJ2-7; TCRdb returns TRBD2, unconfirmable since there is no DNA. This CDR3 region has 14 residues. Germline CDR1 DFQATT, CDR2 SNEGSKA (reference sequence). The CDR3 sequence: CSATPSGAPYEQYF.

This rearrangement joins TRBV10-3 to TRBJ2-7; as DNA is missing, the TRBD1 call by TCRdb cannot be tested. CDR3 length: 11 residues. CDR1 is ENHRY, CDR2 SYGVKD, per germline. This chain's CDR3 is CAIWGRGEQYF.

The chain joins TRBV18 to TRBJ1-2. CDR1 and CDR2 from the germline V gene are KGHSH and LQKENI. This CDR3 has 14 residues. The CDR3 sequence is CASSPPTEPYGYTF.

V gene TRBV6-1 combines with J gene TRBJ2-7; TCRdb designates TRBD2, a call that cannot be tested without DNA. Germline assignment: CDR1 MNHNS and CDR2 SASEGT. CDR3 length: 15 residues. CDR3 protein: CASSRPGLAAYEQYF.

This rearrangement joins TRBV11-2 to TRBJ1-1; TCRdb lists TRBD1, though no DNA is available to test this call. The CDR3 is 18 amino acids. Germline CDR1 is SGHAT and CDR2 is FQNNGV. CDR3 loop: CASSLGRGTPGGNTEAFF.

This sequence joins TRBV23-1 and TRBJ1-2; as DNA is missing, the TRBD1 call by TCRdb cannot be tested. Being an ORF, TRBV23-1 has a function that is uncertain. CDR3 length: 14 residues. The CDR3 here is CASSQSQGGDGYTF.

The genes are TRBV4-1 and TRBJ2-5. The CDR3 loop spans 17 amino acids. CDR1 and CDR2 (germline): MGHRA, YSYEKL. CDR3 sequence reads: CASSQVRTWEIQETQYF.

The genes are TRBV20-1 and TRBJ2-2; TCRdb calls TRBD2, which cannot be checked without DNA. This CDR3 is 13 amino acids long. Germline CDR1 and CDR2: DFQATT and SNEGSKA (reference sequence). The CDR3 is CSARGAWPGELFF.